The source of this TCR beta chain is a study of regulatory T cells in long-lasting Graves disease. Study-level background: Graves' patients with a new diagnosis had received antithyroid drugs under 3 months. Study conclusions and caveats: Possibly, too few samples lowered accuracy. Segments TRBV28, TRBJ1-2 and TRBJ2-5 showed preferential usage in persistent disease.

The CDR3 has 16 amino acids. The V end was cut by 2 bases, the J end by 4 bases, with 15 bases between. From germline, CDR1 is MNHNS and CDR2 SASEGT. This clonotype was recorded many times. Its specificity is unknown. Building of the TCR beta libraries involved iRepertoire HTBI primers and Arm-PCR of CDR3 regions. Using its own MiXCR run on the multiplex PCR reads, TCRdb lists one record per CDR3 protein. Among 300,000 to 400,000 distinct CDR3 sequences listed, 18% were seen once. Stated time point: newly diagnosed GD, antithyroid drugs for less than 3 months. RNA isolated from PBMCs was used to make the TCR library. Patients of an endocrinology department in Xi'an, China, were included.

This chain uses TRBV6-1 with TRBJ2-1; no clear D gene. The clonotype originates from a female donor with Graves disease. The source material was peripheral blood mononuclear cells (PBMCs), sampled at new diagnosis, from a patient treated with antithyroid drugs. In nucleotides, the CDR3 is TGTGCCAGCAGTGAACTACAAGGTCTATCGTACAATGAGCAGTTCTTC. Its translation: CASSELQGLSYNEQFF.